Shown below are 7 T cell receptor beta chains from a single sample sequenced in a study of neurological immune-mediated disorders. Using its own MiXCR run on the 5' RACE reads, TCRdb lists one record per CDR3 protein. Here the sample spans about 31,000 distinct CDR3 sequences, roughly 15% being singletons. Time point defined: technical triplicate 2. What was sequenced was CD4+ T cells from blood. These TCRs come from a female donor with HTLV-1-associated myelopathy (HAM/TSP).

In its sample, this clonotype was seen many times. The chain combines TRBV6-5 with TRBJ2-7; 8 bases fit TRBD1. The junction had 0 bases not matched to a gene; V was cut back by 2 bases and J by 0 bases. CDR1 is MNHEY, CDR2 SVGAGI, per germline. The CDR3 extends over 14 amino acids. The CDR3 sequence: CASSYDRGSYEQYF. CDR3 nucleotide sequence: TGTGCCAGCAGTTACGACAGGGGCTCCTACGAGCAGTACTTC.

At least ten counts were recorded for this clonotype. The J gene is TRBJ2-1, the V gene TRBV14; D is ambiguous. The CDR3 spans 15 residues. Germline lookup yields CDR1 SGHDN and CDR2 FVKESK. The V gene lost 1 base and the J gene lost 0 bases, with 7 bases spanning the gap. CDR3 sequence (DNA): TGTGCCAGCAGCCAAGTCCATAGCTCCTACAATGAGCAGTTCTTC. Translating gives CASSQVHSSYNEQFF.

This clonotype showed up many times. V is TRBV7-8 and J is TRBJ2-3; D may correspond to TRBD1 or TRBD2 (5 bases each). Between the trimmed V and J ends, which lost 4 bases and 2 bases, there was a span of 13 bases. Per germline, CDR1 SGHVS and CDR2 FQNEAQ. There are 15 residues in the CDR3. CDR3: CASSSRTGTTDTQYF. Here the CDR3 DNA reads TGTGCCAGCAGCTCGAGAACGGGGACCACAGATACGCAGTATTTT.

In DNA form, the CDR3 reads TGCGCCAGCAGCTTGGTTAGAAGCACCGGGGAGCTGTTTTTT. It codes for CASSLVRSTGELFF. The rearrangement uses TRBV5-1 and TRBJ2-2; unclear D gene. Trimming cost V 0 bases and J 4 bases, with 7 bases left between them. This CDR3 has 14 amino acids. Germline V gene sequence: CDR1 SGHRS, CDR2 YFSETQ.

By proportion, this clonotype is medium-sized (0.01 to 0.1%). This sequence joins TRBV15 and TRBJ1-2, with TRBD1 as a possible D gene (5 bases). This CDR3 has 16 amino acids. The germline V gene has CDR1 LNHNV and CDR2 YYDKDF (reference sequence). V was shortened by 3 bases and J by 3 bases, with 17 bases between the two germline ends. The CDR3 DNA reads as TGTGCCACCAGCAGGGGTGAAACAGGTACCTACTATGGCTACACCTTC. This translates into CATSRGETGTYYGYTF.

The table lists this clonotype with many counts. The chain links TRBV3-1 to TRBJ2-7, with 9 bases lining up with TRBD1. There are 14 residues in the CDR3. The V and J ends lost 3 bases and 3 bases, in that order; junction bases with no gene match: 3. Per germline, CDR1 LGHDT and CDR2 YNNKEL (reference sequence). CDR3 protein: CASSQGQGSYEQYF. DNA of the CDR3: TGTGCCAGCAGCCAGGGACAGGGTAGCTACGAGCAGTACTTC.

This clonotype was detected ten times or more. The chain links TRBV7-6 to TRBJ1-1; the D gene is possibly TRBD1 (6 bases). The V gene's germline CDR1 is SGHVS and CDR2 FNYEAQ. The length of the CDR3 is 14 residues. V lost 2 bases and J lost 4, with 11 bases in between. CDR3 bases: TGTGCCAGCAGCTTAACACAGGGCTCCACTGAAGCTTTCTTT. Translation: CASSLTQGSTEAFF.